This TCR beta chain was retrieved from a study of control samples from healthy donors and cancer patients. Produced via immunoSEQ multiplex PCR; TCRdb's table is partial and in-frame only. The table has roughly 70,000 clones, over 90% seen once; the top ten hold 2.5% to 3%. V shed 1 base and J shed 8 bases, with 11 bases lying between them. Germline V CDR1 and CDR2: SGHNT, YENEEA. CDR3 size: 13 residues. This receptor was taken from a woman in her 30s in good health. Sample: blood. The chain couples TRBV11-3 to TRBJ1-1; D perhaps matches TRBD1 (5 bases). CDR3 bases: TGTGCCAGCAGCTTAGCAGAAAGGGGAGAAGCTTTCTTT. It translates to CASSLAERGEAFF.